There are a few counts of the clone carrying this T cell receptor (beta chain). PCR used 60 Vbeta primers and 13 Jbeta primers. Assay: immunoSEQ multiplex PCR; the TCRdb copy retains only in-frame clones and omits some. Counted here are 90,000 or so clones, 65% to 80% occurring once; the ten biggest clones make up 15% to 20%. The data belong to a study of cytomegalovirus exposure and HLA in healthy donors. Sample: PBMCs. The receptor comes from a woman aged 18-35 years in good health and CMV-seropositive.

CDR3 DNA: TGTGCCAGCAGTTTAGTGGAACTAGCGGGAGGAGGGGAGCAGTTCTTC. This sequence encodes CASSLVELAGGGEQFF. The chain couples TRBV28 to TRBJ2-1, with 12 bases fitting TRBD2. The CDR3 runs to 16 residues. Looked up from germline, CDR1 is MDHEN and CDR2 is SYDVKM. J lost 10 bases, V lost 2 bases, and 9 bases had no gene match.